This T cell receptor beta chain was retrieved from a study of T cells in Graves' hyperthyroidism and ophthalmopathy (dated by TCRdb to between 2017 and 2020). Regarding the complete study: To identify distinguishing TCR V-J signatures, a discovery cohort of roughly 100 patients was used, comprising roughly 45 with Graves' ophthalmopathy and 57 with stable Graves' hyperthyroidism. Whether ophthalmopathy could be predicted prospectively was tested in an independent validation cohort made up of 18 hyperthyroidism patients plus 17 patients who later progressed to ophthalmopathy. For training and testing, the approximately 97 patients in the discovery cohort were randomly divided in a 7:3 ratio. In roughly six Graves' hyperthyroidism patients, the study also compared T-cell repertoires from thyroid tissue with T-cell repertoires from blood. After blood sampling, hyperthyroidism patients were treated with methimazole at a starting dose of 30 mg daily, and ophthalmopathy patients were treated with high-dose intravenous methylprednisolone. TCR Vbeta CDR3 sequencing of 135 peripheral blood samples (roughly 43 ophthalmopathy, roughly 74 hyperthyroidism and roughly 17 progressor patients) is reported in the paper.

Worth noting for this clonotype: This receptor's antigen is unknown. The input lacks base qualities; no much larger clone sits a single base away.

The CDR3 sequence holds 13 residues, the cysteine and phenylalanine included. CDR3 DNA is the only sequence kept; it has 39 bases, read in frame from the first base. V gives up 1 base and J gives up 7 bases, and the segment between their germline ends measures 9 bases. As encoded in the germline V gene, CDR1 is KGHDR while CDR2 is SFDVKD. Any patient with an uncontrolled infection, another autoimmune disease, pregnancy or lactation was excluded. Diagnoses relied on clinical symptoms, serum thyroxine and TRAb, thyroid ultrasound and orbital computed tomography. Trizol reagent was used to extract total RNA, and RNA quality was then checked on an Agilent 2100 Bioanalyzer. The TCR beta CDR3 regions were amplified from RNA transcripts. For the first round of RT-PCR on the TCR CDR3, the HTBI primer set was used together with the Qiagen OneStep RT-PCR kit. Libraries were constructed in a second round of multiplex PCR, after which size selection and purification were performed. Paired-end sequencing of the libraries was performed with 100 bp reads on an Illumina HiSeq2000. As for the authors' bioinformatics: SOAPnuke was used to process the raw data, with reads discarded if the reads contained adapters or uncalled bases, had a mean Phred below 15, or lacked an exact constant-primer or identifier match. High-quality paired reads were merged using COPE v1.2.5, and each unique nucleotide sequence was defined as a clonotype. MiTCR v1.1 was used to align clonotypes to the IMGT TRBV, TRBD and TRBJ reference segments. Only V-J combinations with frequency above 0.0001, covering 99.2% of repertoires, were analysed. The TCS score was defined as F50 (clonal expansion) divided by E x V (chaos), with BLOSUM62-based TCRdist calculated between CDR3 peptides within each V-J. Welch's t-statistics and random forest reduced several hundred V-J features to around 14, which were used in a naive Bayes classifier (R e1071). The Morisita-Horn index was used to measure how similar the thyroid and blood repertoires were. TCRdb reworked the public reads: Q25 trimming with fastp, MiXCR clone assembly, productive beta chains retained. Identical CDR3 protein sequences are pooled into one entry, listed with their most common genes and DNA. TCRdb, not the original authors, processed these V and J calls. The sample table lists about 700,000 distinct CDR3 sequences, roughly 45% of them with a count of one. Of the sample, 7% to 7.5% is held by the ten largest clones.

The study at large found these results: In cross-validation, a model built on a 13 V-J signature told ophthalmopathy apart from stable hyperthyroidism with approximately 91% sensitivity and roughly 81% specificity, and in testing the same model reached 80%/75%. Most expanded thyroid clonotypes (frequency above 0.001) were also detected in blood, suggesting blood repertoires may reflect thyroid immune responses. Sample size was not statistically predetermined, and investigators were not blinded to group allocation. In validation, the model predicted progression to ophthalmopathy a median of 6.5 months before onset, with roughly 70% sensitivity and 72.22% specificity.

Sequencing input: peripheral blood or thyroid tissue (not recorded which). The clonotype originates from an adult man with Graves' disease, either hyperthyroidism or ophthalmopathy (not recorded which). The V gene is TRBV24-1 and the J gene is TRBJ1-2; TRBD1 might be the D gene, on 5 matching bases. The nucleotide sequence reads TGTGCCACCAGTGATTTTACGGGGCGTGGCTACACCTTC. This gives the protein CATSDFTGRGYTF.